These 3 T cell receptor beta chains share one sample of origin, sequenced in a study of Graves' ophthalmopathy and Graves' hyperthyroidism. Amplified TCR beta CDR3 regions were obtained using RNA transcripts as template. HTBI primers were used in a first-round RT-PCR, which preceded a second-round multiplex PCR. One entry per CDR3 protein results from TCRdb running MiXCR on the multiplex PCR reads. Of 450,000 or so distinct CDR3 sequences in the sample, 13% to 15% are singletons; the top ten hold around 9.8%. The sample taken for sequencing was blood. The receptors stem from a woman younger than 45 with Graves' ophthalmopathy.

Ten or more counts support this clonotype. The CDR3 DNA is TGTGCCAGCAGCTTACGGGGACAGCTAGTCACCGGGGAGCTGTTTTTT. It yields the protein CASSLRGQLVTGELFF. V usage is TRBV11-1 and J usage is TRBJ2-2; 7 bases map to TRBD1. Per the germline V gene, CDR1 is SGHAT and CDR2 is FQDESV (reference sequence). The V gene end was trimmed by 2 bases and the J gene end by 4 bases; junction bases not matched to a gene: 7. This CDR3 spans 16 amino acids.

This clonotype was seen ten or more times. In nucleotides, the CDR3 is TGCGCCAGCAGCCCTAGTGGGGGCCTAGGGTACGAGCAGTACTTC. Amino acids: CASSPSGGLGYEQYF. The gene calls are TRBV5-1 and TRBJ2-7, with D tentatively TRBD1 (6 bases). Germline V gene sequence: CDR1 SGHRS, CDR2 YFSETQ. V shed 4 bases and J shed 4 bases, with 18 bases lying between them. CDR3 length: 15 residues.

This clonotype has a count of ten or more. The chain has TRBV7-9 and TRBJ2-7; 7 nucleotides agree with TRBD2. The CDR3 is 16 amino acids. V dropped 2 bases and J dropped 0; count of bases not matched to a gene: 7. Germline V gene sequence: CDR1 SEHNR, CDR2 FQNEAQ (reference sequence). The CDR3 DNA is TGTGCCAGCAGCTTATTTAGCGGGCAAAGCTCCTACGAGCAGTACTTC. It yields the protein CASSLFSGQSSYEQYF.